The 9 T cell receptor beta chains listed next were all sequenced from one sample in a study of cytomegalovirus exposure and HLA in healthy donors. The PCR used 60 Vbeta and 13 Jbeta primers. The repertoire was sequenced with immunoSEQ multiplex PCR; TCRdb's copy has only in-frame clones and lacks some. The profile covers just over 150,000 clones, with 70% to 90% appearing a single time and more than 2% taken by the ten largest. The sequenced material came from PBMCs. The receptors derive from a man aged 18-30 years in good health and CMV-seropositive.

The chain uses TRBV7-2 and TRBJ2-2, with 8 bases lining up with TRBD1. Germline CDR1 SGHTA, CDR2 FQGNSA. With V trimmed by 5 bases and J by 6 bases, 11 bases remained unmatched. The CDR3 totals 16 residues. CDR3 coding DNA: TGTGCCAGCAGCCCAGGGGGCAGGGCCGGGGCCGGGGAGCTGTTTTTT. Its translation is CASSPGGRAGAGELFF. Together with reference TRBV7-2 and TRBJ2-2, the CDR3 gives the full variable domain: GAGVSQSPSNKVTEKGKDVELRCDPISGHTALYWYRQSLGQGLEFLIYFQGNSAPDKSGLPSDRFSAERTGGSVSTLTIQRTQQEDSAVYLCASSPGGRAGAGELFFGEGSRLTVL.

The chain uses TRBV7-8 and TRBJ1-2; 9 nucleotides match TRBD1. Germline loops: CDR1 SGHVS, CDR2 FQNEAQ. Trimming at V came to 1 base and at J to 0 bases, leaving 6 bases not matched to a gene. The CDR3 has 17 amino acids. CDR3 bases: TGTGCCAGCAGCTTAGGGACAGGGGAGCCTGCTAACTATGGCTACACCTTC. Protein sequence: CASSLGTGEPANYGYTF.

The gene calls are TRBV27 and TRBJ1-6, with 7 bases identical to TRBD1. From germline, CDR1 is MNHEY and CDR2 SMNVEV (reference sequence). The CDR3 covers 16 residues. V dropped 8 bases and J dropped 5; count of bases not matched to a gene: 12. The CDR3 here is CASGDGRTGNNSPLHF. As DNA, the CDR3 is TGTGCCAGCGGAGATGGAAGGACAGGCAATAATTCACCCCTCCACTTT.

This clone was recorded many times. The rearrangement uses TRBV6-6 and TRBJ1-1; D unresolved. Germline CDR1 and CDR2: MNHNY and SVGAGI (reference sequence). The length of the CDR3 is 14 residues. The V gene lost 0 bases and the J gene lost 6 bases, with 11 bases spanning the gap. DNA of the CDR3: TGTGCCAGCAGTTACTCGACATCCTCCCCTGAAGCTTTCTTT. Translation: CASSYSTSSPEAFF.

The gene calls are TRBV6-5 and TRBJ1-1, with TRBD1 matching over 10 bases. In germline, CDR1 is MNHEY, CDR2 SVGAGI. The J segment lost 4 bases and the V segment lost 4 bases, leaving 9 bases of the junction unmatched. The CDR3 is made up of 16 amino acids. Here the CDR3 DNA reads TGTGCCAGCAGTTTGGGAACCGGACAGGGGGGCACTGAAGCTTTCTTT. It codes for CASSLGTGQGGTEAFF.

The rearrangement joins TRBV4-1 to TRBJ1-1, with 9 bases lining up with TRBD1. The V gene end was trimmed by 1 base and the J gene end by 4 bases; junction bases not matched to a gene: 4. This CDR3 comprises 15 residues. CDR1 and CDR2 (germline): MGHRA, YSYEKL. The CDR3 DNA reads as TGCGCCAGCAGCCAAGCAGACAGGGGGGGCACTGAAGCTTTCTTT. It yields the protein CASSQADRGGTEAFF.

In its sample, this clone was seen once. CDR3: CASSPTGGGETQYF. The DNA for the CDR3 is TGTGCCAGCAGCCCGACAGGGGGCGGAGAGACCCAGTACTTC. This rearrangement joins TRBV4-2 to TRBJ2-5, with 10 bases fitting TRBD1. Germline V gene data show CDR1 as LGHNA and CDR2 as YNFKEQ. The V and J ends lost 4 bases and 4 bases, in that order; junction bases with no gene match: 3. This CDR3 has 14 residues.

This chain's CDR3 is CASSQPGQGLFF. CDR3 coding DNA: TGTGCCAGCAGCCAACCAGGACAGGGTCTGTTTTTT. This rearrangement joins TRBV9 to TRBJ1-4, with TRBD1 matching 8 bases. The trim removed 4 bases at V and 14 bases at J, leaving 7 bases unmatched. The CDR3 extends over 12 amino acids. CDR1 and CDR2 (germline): SGDLS, YYNGEE.

This clone has just one count. The CDR3 bases are TGTGCCAGCTCACCGGGACAGGGCGGGGGAGCTAACTATGGCTACACCTTC. Translated: CASSPGQGGGANYGYTF. V gene TRBV18 combines with J gene TRBJ1-2, with 9 bases fitting TRBD1. This CDR3 is 17 amino acids long. Germline CDR1 is KGHSH and CDR2 is LQKENI. J lost 0 bases, V lost 3 bases, and 8 bases had no gene match.